This T cell receptor (beta chain) emerged from a study of blood T cells in healthy people across ages. Combining a sample-barcoded 5' primer with a J-beta primer mix, a second PCR ran for roughly 6 to 12 cycles. MiXCR was run by TCRdb on the 5' RACE reads, yielding one entry per CDR3 protein. The data hold around 800,000 distinct CDR3 sequences, with 40% to 50% observed a single time. The CDR3 consists of 16 residues. V usage is TRBV12-3 or TRBV12-4 and J usage is TRBJ2-1; TRBD2 aligns across 8 bases. The J call may not be correct, given that the DNA end is closer to TRBJ2-7. This clonotype was obtained from a man aged 60-69 years in good health. Sequencing input: blood. CDR3 sequence: CASSPSGGGSYNEQYF. Here the CDR3 DNA reads TGTGCCAGCAGCCCCTCGGGCGGGGGGTCCTACAATGAGCAGTACTTC.